These 28 T cell receptor beta chains were sequenced from one sample in a study of T cell responses to AZD1222 COVID-19 vaccine. Some clones are missing from TCRdb's copy, which holds only in-frame ones; the method was immunoSEQ multiplex PCR. Found here are roughly 130,000 clones, around 94% of them singletons; the top ten hold 5.5% to 8%. The sequencing here drew on peripheral blood, taken on day 0 of AZD1222 vaccination. These receptors came from an adult in good health.

V gene TRBV5-4 combines with J gene TRBJ2-1; D could derive from TRBD1 or TRBD2 (5 bases each). The CDR3 length is 15 residues. The germline gives CDR1 SGHNT, CDR2 YYREEE (reference sequence). Trimming removed 5 bases at V and 1 base at J, with 13 bases between. CDR3: CASSSGTASYNEQFF. The CDR3 DNA is TGTGCCAGCAGTTCCGGGACCGCTTCCTACAATGAGCAGTTCTTC.

V gene TRBV24-1 combines with J gene TRBJ2-5, with a possible D match to TRBD2 (6 bases). The V gene lost 0 bases and the J gene lost 7 bases, with 14 bases spanning the gap. CDR3 length equals 15 residues. Germline V gene sequence: CDR1 KGHDR, CDR2 SFDVKD. The CDR3 region has the DNA TGTGCCACCAGTGATTTGGTTAGCGGCAAAGGGACCCAGTACTTC. Protein: CATSDLVSGKGTQYF.

V is TRBV15 and J is TRBJ2-3, with 9 bases fitting TRBD2. The CDR3 runs 17 residues. The J segment lost 3 bases and the V segment lost 0 bases, leaving 7 bases of the junction unmatched. Germline-derived CDR1 and CDR2 are LNHNV and YYDKDF (reference sequence). The CDR3 DNA reads as TGTGCCACCAGCAGAGAATTTTTAGCGGGAGTGACAGATACGCAGTATTTT. This encodes CATSREFLAGVTDTQYF.

The chain has TRBV19 and TRBJ1-4; maybe TRBD1 (5 bases). Germline V gene data show CDR1 as LNHDA and CDR2 as SQIVND (reference sequence). Trimming shortened V by 7 bases and J by 7 bases, and 19 bases separated the two germline ends. The CDR3 loop spans 15 amino acids. The DNA of the CDR3 is TGTGCCAGTACCCCAGAGGGACCCCCTTCTGAAAAACTGTTTTTT. It is translated as CASTPEGPPSEKLFF.

This sequence joins TRBV4-1 and TRBJ1-5; D is undetermined. Trimming took off 4 bases at V and 0 bases at J, with 16 bases between the two ends. Per germline, CDR1 MGHRA and CDR2 YSYEKL. The CDR3 is 17 amino acids. CDR3 nucleotide sequence: TGCGCCAGCAGCCTTTGGACCGGCTTGAGTAGCAATCAGCCCCAGCATTTT. The encoded protein is CASSLWTGLSSNQPQHF.

J is TRBJ2-5 and V is TRBV19, with 8 bases fitting TRBD2. J gave up 2 bases and V 0 bases, and 8 bases lay outside the gene matches. CDR3 length: 17 amino acids. Germline CDR1 and CDR2: LNHDA and SQIVND (reference sequence). CDR3 in DNA: TGTGCCAGTAGTATAGATCTGTCGGGAGGGAGACAAGAGACCCAGTACTTC. It translates to CASSIDLSGGRQETQYF.

The chain couples TRBV18 to TRBJ2-7; 7 bases are shared with TRBD2. The germline CDR1 and CDR2 sequences are KGHSH and LQKENI. CDR3 length: 14 amino acids. V was clipped by 6 bases and J by 7 bases; unmatched bases: 12. This chain's CDR3 is CASSPPGGSTEQYF. The CDR3 coding sequence is TGTGCCAGCTCCCCCCCCGGGGGGTCGACGGAGCAGTACTTC.

The gene calls are TRBV11-2 and TRBJ1-6; no clear D gene. In germline, CDR1 is SGHAT, CDR2 FQNNGV. The CDR3 is 16 residues long. The V end lost 1 base, the J end lost 5 bases, and 12 bases lay between the germline ends. CDR3 loop: CASSLVAYGDNSPLHF. In DNA form, the CDR3 reads TGTGCCAGCAGCTTAGTCGCTTACGGGGATAATTCACCCCTCCACTTT.

The V call is TRBV5-8, the J call TRBJ1-5; D remains ambiguous. Germline V gives CDR1 SGHTS, CDR2 YDEGEE. This CDR3 contains 13 residues. V was cut by 3 bases and J by 7 bases, with 11 bases left in between. The CDR3 DNA reads TGTGCCAGCAGCTCGGACCCCAGGCAGCCCCAGCATTTT. Protein product: CASSSDPRQPQHF.

This chain joins TRBV11-2 and TRBJ2-7, with D unresolved. Per the germline V gene, CDR1 is SGHAT and CDR2 is FQNNGV. The CDR3 extends over 13 amino acids. Deletions cut 4 bases from V and 5 bases from J, with 12 bases between. The CDR3 region is CASSSLGDDEQYF. The CDR3, as DNA: TGTGCCAGCAGCTCCCTGGGCGATGACGAGCAGTACTTC.

DNA of the CDR3: TGTGCCAGCAGTGAAGCCCTGACAGGGACCGGAAACACCATATATTTT. Residues: CASSEALTGTGNTIYF. This chain joins TRBV6-1 and TRBJ1-3, with 7 bases aligning to TRBD1. CDR1 is MNHNS and CDR2 is SASEGT in the germline V gene. V shed 0 bases, J shed 4 bases, and the junction held 6 bases outside the gene matches. The CDR3 spans 16 residues.

The CDR3 is CASSYSSLQEGSPLHF. CDR3 bases: TGTGCCAGCAGTTACTCATCGCTACAGGAGGGATCACCCCTCCACTTT. The chain joins TRBV6-6 to TRBJ1-6; a possible D gene is TRBD1 (5 bases). This CDR3 contains 16 residues. V was clipped by 0 bases and J by 10 bases, with 16 bases between them. Germline V gene lookup returns CDR1 MNHNY and CDR2 SVGAGI (reference sequence).

The rearrangement uses TRBV7-2 and TRBJ2-2, with D possibly matching TRBD2 (6 bases). The CDR3 consists of 15 residues. Germline V gives CDR1 SGHTA, CDR2 FQGNSA. V was clipped by 5 bases and J by 5 bases, with 15 bases between them. This chain's CDR3 is CASSPQIRGTGELFF. CDR3 DNA: TGTGCCAGCAGCCCTCAAATTCGGGGGACCGGGGAGCTGTTTTTT.

J is TRBJ1-5 and V is TRBV30, with D maybe TRBD1 (5 bases). Trimming shortened V by 7 bases and J by 0 bases, and 16 bases separated the two germline ends. This CDR3 is 15 amino acids long. Looked up from germline, CDR1 is GTSNPN and CDR2 is SVGIG (reference sequence). The CDR3 protein is CAYDSGQTSNQPQHF. The CDR3 DNA is TGTGCCTACGATTCCGGACAAACTAGCAATCAGCCCCAGCATTTT.

The gene calls are TRBV10-2 and TRBJ1-4, with D possibly matching TRBD1 (6 bases). Trimming removed 11 bases at V and 10 bases at J, with 26 bases between. CDR1 and CDR2 (germline): WSHSY, SAAADI. The CDR3 runs 15 residues. The CDR3 DNA follows: TGCGCCGGCCCGAAGTCCGGGGGCATTCGGACAAAACTGTTTTTT. It yields the protein CAGPKSGGIRTKLFF.

The CDR3 bases are TGTGCCAGTAGTATCCTCGGACTAGCGGGAGGTGGGGCCAACGTCCTGACTTTC. Translated: CASSILGLAGGGANVLTF. V usage is TRBV19 and J usage is TRBJ2-6, with TRBD2 matching over 14 bases. The V gene's germline CDR1 is LNHDA and CDR2 SQIVND (reference sequence). J lost 3 bases, V lost 3 bases, and 4 bases had no gene match. This CDR3 region has 18 residues.

This chain connects TRBV27 to TRBJ1-4, with 8 bases identical to TRBD1. V shed 5 bases and J 7 bases; nucleotides not matched to a gene: 9. Germline CDR1 MNHEY, CDR2 SMNVEV (reference sequence). CDR3 length equals 15 residues. CDR3 DNA: TGTGCCAGCAGTCCGATGGACAGGGTTGGTGAAAAACTGTTTTTT. Protein product: CASSPMDRVGEKLFF.

The J gene is TRBJ2-3, the V gene TRBV5-6; 14 nucleotides agree with TRBD2. J lost 5 bases, V lost 4 bases, and 3 bases had no gene match. This CDR3 is 15 amino acids long. Germline lookup yields CDR1 SGHDT and CDR2 YYEEEE. CDR3 sequence (DNA): TGTGCCAGCAGCCCCGGGACTAGCGGGAGAGATACGCAGTATTTT. Its translation is CASSPGTSGRDTQYF.

The chain employs TRBV30 and TRBJ2-3; D gene ambiguous. Deletions cut 0 bases from V and 5 bases from J, with 12 bases between. The CDR3 loop spans 14 amino acids. CDR1 and CDR2 (germline): GTSNPN, SVGIG (reference sequence). The CDR3 nucleotides read TGTGCCTGGAGTGTAGGGTTAGGCGGAGATACGCAGTATTTT. Translating it yields CAWSVGLGGDTQYF. The full variable domain, in which reference TRBV30 and TRBJ2-3 provide the parts outside the CDR3, is SQTIHQWPATLVQPVGSPLSLECTVEGTSNPNLYWYRQAAGRGLQLLFYSVGIGQISSEVPQNLSASRPQDRQFILSSKKLLLSDSGFYLCAWSVGLGGDTQYFGPGTRLTVL.

The rearrangement links TRBV4-3 to TRBJ2-5, with TRBD2 identical over 12 bases. Germline values: CDR1 LGHNA, CDR2 YSLEER. The trim removed 5 bases at V and 1 base at J, leaving 5 bases unmatched. The CDR3 length is 16 residues. DNA of the CDR3: TGCGCCAGCAGCTTAGGACTAGCGGGGCTCCAAGAGACCCAGTACTTC. This sequence encodes CASSLGLAGLQETQYF.

The J gene is TRBJ1-4, the V gene TRBV18, with a possible D match to TRBD1 (6 bases). V was trimmed by 0 bases and J by 3 bases, leaving 11 bases between them. This CDR3 spans 16 amino acids. In germline, CDR1 is KGHSH, CDR2 LQKENI. The CDR3 protein is CASSPPGGPANEKLFF. CDR3 nucleotides: TGTGCCAGCTCACCACCAGGGGGGCCGGCTAATGAAAAACTGTTTTTT.

This rearrangement joins TRBV5-1 to TRBJ2-7; 7 nucleotides line up with TRBD1. Trimming removed 0 bases from V and 7 bases from J; junction bases left unmatched: 4. The CDR3 extends over 13 amino acids. Germline loops: CDR1 SGHRS, CDR2 YFSETQ. This CDR3 reads CASSLDRGEEQYF. CDR3 nucleotides: TGCGCCAGCAGCTTGGACAGGGGCGAAGAGCAGTACTTC. Full variable domain (remainder filled in from reference TRBV5-1 and TRBJ2-7): KAGVTQTPRYLIKTRGQQVTLSCSPISGHRSVSWYQQTPGQGLQFLFEYFSETQRNKGNFPGRFSGRQFSNSRSEMNVSTLELGDSALYLCASSLDRGEEQYFGPGTRLTVT.

V usage is TRBV9 and J usage is TRBJ2-2; 7 bases fit TRBD1. The CDR3 is 15 amino acids. Germline V gene data show CDR1 as SGDLS and CDR2 as YYNGEE. The trim removed 4 bases at V and 2 bases at J, leaving 5 bases unmatched. CDR3 in amino acids: CASSPRTGNTGELFF. CDR3 sequence (DNA): TGTGCCAGCAGCCCACGGACAGGAAACACCGGGGAGCTGTTTTTT.

This clone has only one observation. V is TRBV29-1 and J is TRBJ2-1; 14 bases align to TRBD2. Trimming removed 7 bases from V and 6 bases from J; junction bases left unmatched: 5. Per germline, CDR1 SQVTM and CDR2 ANQGSEA. There are 14 residues in the CDR3. The CDR3 spells CSGAGLAGVNEQFF. Here the CDR3 DNA reads TGCAGCGGGGCGGGACTAGCGGGAGTCAATGAGCAGTTCTTC.

The chain uses TRBV30 and TRBJ2-1; D ambiguous. The CDR3 length is 11 residues. Between the trimmed V and J ends, which lost 4 bases and 7 bases, there was a span of 8 bases. In germline, CDR1 is GTSNPN, CDR2 SVGIG (reference sequence). The CDR3 spells CAWNSGNEQFF. In DNA form, the CDR3 reads TGTGCCTGGAACAGTGGGAATGAGCAGTTCTTC.

The chain couples TRBV7-9 to TRBJ2-2, with D perhaps TRBD2 (6 bases). Trimming cost V 8 bases and J 6 bases, with 19 bases left between them. The germline CDR1 and CDR2 sequences are SEHNR and FQNEAQ (reference sequence). CDR3 length: 15 amino acids. The CDR3 loop is CASEEGRRPPGELFF. Written as DNA, the CDR3 is TGTGCCAGCGAGGAGGGACGGAGACCACCCGGGGAGCTGTTTTTT.

This chain links TRBV6-5 with TRBJ2-1, with D possibly being TRBD1 (6 bases). V lost 4 bases, J lost 4 bases, and 17 bases lay in between. Germline V gives CDR1 MNHEY, CDR2 SVGAGI. The CDR3 runs to 16 residues. The CDR3 is CASSSYHKGGYNEQFF. The CDR3 DNA is TGTGCCAGCAGTTCCTATCATAAAGGGGGTTACAATGAGCAGTTCTTC.

The J gene is TRBJ2-5, the V gene TRBV6-2 or TRBV6-3; the D call may be TRBD1 or TRBD2 (5 bases each). Germline values: CDR1 MNHEY, CDR2 SVGEGT. Trimming took off 0 bases at V and 0 bases at J, with 14 bases between the two ends. The CDR3 runs 17 residues. CDR3 region: CASSYSLGRIHQETQYF. CDR3 DNA: TGTGCCAGCAGTTACTCGCTGGGACGGATTCACCAAGAGACCCAGTACTTC.